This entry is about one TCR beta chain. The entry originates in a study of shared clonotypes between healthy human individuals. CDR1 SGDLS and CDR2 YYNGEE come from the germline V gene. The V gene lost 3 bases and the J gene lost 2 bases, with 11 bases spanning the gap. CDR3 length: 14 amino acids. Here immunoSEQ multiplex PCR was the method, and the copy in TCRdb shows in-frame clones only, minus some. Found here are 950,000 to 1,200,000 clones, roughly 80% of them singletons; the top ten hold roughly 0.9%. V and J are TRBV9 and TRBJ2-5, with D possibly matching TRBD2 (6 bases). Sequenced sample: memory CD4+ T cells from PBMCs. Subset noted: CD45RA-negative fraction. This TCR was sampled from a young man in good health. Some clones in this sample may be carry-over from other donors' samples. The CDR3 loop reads CASSASGTQETQYF. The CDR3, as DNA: TGTGCCAGCAGCGCCTCCGGGACTCAAGAGACCCAGTACTTC.